This T cell receptor (gamma chain) was profiled in a study of Vδ1+ human thymocytes. Study-wide results and caveats: Thymic TRG and TRD repertoires appeared highly polyclonal.

The V segment lost 4 bases and the J segment 8 bases; nucleotides outside the gene matches: 5. Germline CDR1 VENAVY, CDR2 YDSYNSRV. The CDR3 has 11 residues. Sequences come from RNA converted to cDNA by reverse transcription. CDR3 amplicons came from multiplex PCR with pooled V-gene forward and constant-region reverse primers. TCRdb called clones anew from the multiplex PCR reads with CATT. The sample has 25,000 to 30,000 gamma-chain clones; about a fifth are singletons. About this clone itself: What it binds is unknown.

The TCR originated in a boy less than two years old who had congenital heart surgery. This rearrangement joins TRGV8 to TRGJ1 or TRGJ2. Sample: Vdelta1+ gamma-delta thymocytes from the thymus. Subset noted: FACS-sorted CD3+ TCRalphabeta- TCRVdelta1+ TCRVdelta2- thymocytes. CDR3 coding DNA: TGTGCCACCTGGGACAACCATAAGAAACTCTTT. The encoded protein is CATWDNHKKLF.